This T cell receptor (beta chain) was sequenced in a study of T cell responses to AZD1222 COVID-19 vaccine. Study details: Both about-4-week and about-12-week second-dose recipients were combined.

Study-wide findings and caveats: Only six AZD1222 recipients tested seropositive at baseline. Clonal diversity may have been underestimated in mostly white British donors.

From germline, CDR1 is SGHAT and CDR2 FQNNGV. Between the trimmed V and J ends, which lost 6 bases and 6 bases, there was a span of 12 bases. The CDR3 runs 12 residues. Libraries were prepared by immunoSEQ multiplex PCR; TCRdb keeps only in-frame clonotypes and omits some of them. This sample has approximately 100,000 clones; around 93% occur once, and the top ten carry under 10%. Notes on this clone: The antigen remains undetermined.

The chain joins TRBV11-2 to TRBJ2-7; D is possibly TRBD1 (5 bases). The sample was peripheral blood, taken on day 0 of AZD1222 vaccination. This clonotype was obtained from an adult in good health. The CDR3, as DNA: TGTGCCAGCAGGAACCAGGGTGGCGAGCAGTACTTC. Translation gives CASRNQGGEQYF.